These 29 T cell receptor beta chains were all obtained from the same sample, sequenced in a study of cytomegalovirus exposure and HLA in healthy donors. The protocol was immunoSEQ multiplex PCR, while the TCRdb copy is restricted to in-frame clones and leaves out a portion. The sample records roughly 60,000 clones, 90% to 97% being singletons. The sample comprised PBMCs. The receptors here all came from a man aged 18 to 30 in good health and CMV-seronegative.

The chain carries TRBV10-3 and TRBJ2-3; tentative D call: TRBD2 (6 bases). CDR1 and CDR2 (germline): ENHRY, SYGVKD. This CDR3 is 13 amino acids long. Trimming removed 6 bases at V and 0 bases at J, with 7 bases between. The CDR3 coding sequence is TGTGCCATCAGGGGGACTAGCACAGATACGCAGTATTTT. Protein: CAIRGTSTDTQYF.

The chain couples TRBV5-4 to TRBJ2-5, with D possibly TRBD1 on 5 matching bases. Germline V gene sequence: CDR1 SGHNT, CDR2 YYREEE (reference sequence). Trimming cost V 0 bases and J 1 base, with 7 bases left between them. CDR3 length: 14 amino acids. The CDR3 is CASSLGQRQETQYF. Written as DNA, the CDR3 is TGTGCCAGCAGCTTGGGACAGCGCCAAGAGACCCAGTACTTC.

The chain employs TRBV4-1 and TRBJ2-2; no definite D call. CDR1 MGHRA and CDR2 YSYEKL come from the germline V gene. V was pared by 1 base and J by 3 bases, with 3 bases between. There are 13 residues in the CDR3. The CDR3 DNA reads TGCGCCAGCAGCCAAGCCTACACCGGGGAGCTGTTTTTT. Translating it yields CASSQAYTGELFF.

The CDR3 protein is CASSETGGAGTDTQYF. The CDR3 region has the DNA TGTGCCAGCAGTGAAACGGGCGGCGCGGGGACAGATACGCAGTATTTT. The chain has TRBV25-1 and TRBJ2-3; maybe TRBD2 (6 bases). The germline gives CDR1 MGHDK, CDR2 SYGVNS. Trimming shortened V by 2 bases and J by 3 bases, and 15 bases separated the two germline ends. This CDR3 spans 16 amino acids. Combining the CDR3 with reference TRBV25-1 and TRBJ2-3 gives the whole variable domain EADIYQTPRYLVIGTGKKITLECSQTMGHDKMYWYQQDPGMELHLIHYSYGVNSTEKGDLSSESTVSRIRTEHFPLTLESARPSHTSQYLCASSETGGAGTDTQYFGPGTRLTVL.

The sample holds one count of this clone. DNA of the CDR3: TGCGCCAGCAGCCTCCAGGGATCTGGGCAGCCCCAGCATTTT. This sequence encodes CASSLQGSGQPQHF. The J gene is TRBJ1-5, the V gene TRBV5-1, with D possibly being TRBD1 (5 bases). V gave up 4 bases and J gave up 7 bases, with 15 bases separating them. CDR3 length equals 14 residues. CDR1 SGHRS and CDR2 YFSETQ come from the germline V gene. Looking up the rest from reference TRBV5-1 and TRBJ1-5 gives the full variable domain: KAGVTQTPRYLIKTRGQQVTLSCSPISGHRSVSWYQQTPGQGLQFLFEYFSETQRNKGNFPGRFSGRQFSNSRSEMNVSTLELGDSALYLCASSLQGSGQPQHFGDGTRLSIL.

CDR3 in amino acids: CASSLSGNSYEQYF. The CDR3, as DNA: TGCGCCAGCAGCTTGTCCGGTAATTCCTACGAGCAGTACTTC. This chain links TRBV5-1 with TRBJ2-7; D is unresolved. Germline V gives CDR1 SGHRS, CDR2 YFSETQ. With 1 base removed from V and 1 base from J, the gap between germline ends came to 9 bases. The CDR3 is 14 residues long.

The genes are TRBV7-9 and TRBJ1-2; 7 bases map to TRBD1. Trimming at V came to 4 bases and at J to 7 bases, leaving 9 bases not matched to a gene. CDR1 SEHNR and CDR2 FQNEAQ come from the germline V gene (reference sequence). This CDR3 region has 14 residues. This CDR3 is CASSSPRTGGGYTF. The DNA of the CDR3 is TGTGCCAGCAGCTCCCCTAGGACAGGAGGTGGCTACACCTTC.

Notes on this clone: The same CDR3 is also encoded by other DNA sequences in this sample. V is TRBV7-2 and J is TRBJ1-1; 8 bases agree with TRBD1. Germline assignment: CDR1 SGHTA and CDR2 FQGNSA. The ends lost 1 base at V and 5 bases at J; junction bases unmatched: 3. This CDR3 region has 14 residues. The CDR3 bases are TGTGCCAGCAGCTTAGACAGGGGGGGAACTGAAGCTTTCTTT. This codes for CASSLDRGGTEAFF.

This chain's CDR3 is CASSRLAGTTDTQYF. CDR3 nucleotides: TGTGCCAGCAGCAGACTAGCGGGGACCACAGATACGCAGTATTTT. This chain uses TRBV5-5 with TRBJ2-3; TRBD2 aligns across 11 bases. Germline values: CDR1 SGHKS, CDR2 YYEKEE (reference sequence). The CDR3 is 15 residues long. The J segment lost 2 bases and the V segment lost 4 bases, leaving 3 bases of the junction unmatched.

This clone was recorded only once. V is TRBV7-2 and J is TRBJ2-1, with D maybe TRBD2 (6 bases). Trimming stripped 3 bases from V and 3 bases from J, with 9 bases between. This CDR3 region has 14 residues. The germline gives CDR1 SGHTA, CDR2 FQGNSA. The CDR3 DNA is TGTGCCAGCAGCTTGCTAGCGTTCTACAATGAGCAGTTCTTC. Its translation: CASSLLAFYNEQFF.

This chain joins TRBV10-3 and TRBJ2-3; maybe TRBD2 (6 bases). CDR3 length: 14 amino acids. Trimming pared 3 bases from V and 3 bases from J, leaving 10 bases between. The V gene's germline CDR1 is ENHRY and CDR2 SYGVKD. The CDR3 nucleotides read TGTGCCATCAGTGACTCAGGGAGGACAGATACGCAGTATTTT. Amino acid sequence: CAISDSGRTDTQYF.

The chain has TRBV7-2 and TRBJ2-3; 7 nucleotides align to TRBD2. From germline, CDR1 is SGHTA and CDR2 FQGNSA. The CDR3 extends over 15 amino acids. The junction had 3 bases not matched to a gene; V was cut back by 1 base and J by 2 bases. The CDR3 sequence is CASSLVLAVTDTQYF. The CDR3 DNA reads TGTGCCAGCAGCTTAGTTCTAGCGGTCACAGATACGCAGTATTTT.

The V gene is TRBV29-1, the J gene TRBJ2-7; a weak D match, TRBD2 (6 bases). The CDR3 consists of 15 residues. V was shortened by 1 base and J by 2 bases, with 15 bases between the two germline ends. In germline, CDR1 is SQVTM, CDR2 ANQGSEA. The CDR3 reads CSVEGGWGGTYEQYF. In DNA form, the CDR3 reads TGCAGCGTTGAAGGGGGGTGGGGAGGTACCTACGAGCAGTACTTC.

J is TRBJ2-1 and V is TRBV10-3, with 9 bases matching TRBD2. After removal of 6 bases from V and 6 bases from J, the junction contained 9 bases not matched to a gene. There are 15 residues in the CDR3. Germline V CDR1 and CDR2: ENHRY, SYGVKD. CDR3 protein: CAIRNPAGGANEQFF. The CDR3 nucleotides read TGTGCCATCAGGAATCCAGCGGGAGGTGCCAATGAGCAGTTCTTC.

The chain couples TRBV20-1 to TRBJ1-5; 9 nucleotides align to TRBD1. V shed 5 bases and J 9 bases; nucleotides not matched to a gene: 2. The CDR3 length is 11 residues. CDR1 DFQATT and CDR2 SNEGSKA come from the germline V gene (reference sequence). The DNA for the CDR3 is TGCAGTGCTTCGACAGGGGGGCCCCAGCATTTT. It specifies CSASTGGPQHF.

The rearrangement joins TRBV9 to TRBJ2-1, with D possibly TRBD1 on 5 matching bases. The CDR3 consists of 15 residues. Trimming took 0 bases from V and 4 from J, leaving 11 bases between them. Germline V gives CDR1 SGDLS, CDR2 YYNGEE. This CDR3 is CASSVEGSKYNEQFF. The CDR3 DNA sequence: TGTGCCAGCAGCGTAGAGGGGTCTAAATACAATGAGCAGTTCTTC. The entire variable domain, with the rest obtained from reference TRBV9 and TRBJ2-1, is as follows: DSGVTQTPKHLITATGQRVTLRCSPRSGDLSVYWYQQSLDQGLQFLIQYYNGEERAKGNILERFSAQQFPDLHSELNLSSLELGDSALYFCASSVEGSKYNEQFFGPGTRLTVL.

The chain combines TRBV29-1 with TRBJ2-1; 9 nucleotides match TRBD2. The CDR3 has 15 residues. Losses at the gene ends were 6 bases for V and 8 bases for J; bases not matched to a gene: 14. Per germline, CDR1 SQVTM and CDR2 ANQGSEA. The CDR3 loop is CSVPNGAGGPDEQFF. Written as DNA, the CDR3 is TGCAGCGTCCCAAACGGGGCGGGAGGGCCGGATGAGCAGTTCTTC.

This chain connects TRBV28 to TRBJ2-5; no clear D gene. The V gene's germline CDR1 is MDHEN and CDR2 SYDVKM. Between the trimmed V and J ends, which lost 6 bases and 4 bases, there was a span of 18 bases. The CDR3 contains 15 residues. The DNA of the CDR3 is TGTGCCAGCAGCCTCCTAGGCACCTTCTTAGAGACCCAGTACTTC. This sequence encodes CASSLLGTFLETQYF.

This clone occurred once. V usage is TRBV4-1 and J usage is TRBJ2-2; no reliable D call. V was cut by 3 bases and J by 6 bases, with 5 bases left in between. The V gene's germline CDR1 is MGHRA and CDR2 YSYEKL. The CDR3 spans 12 residues. The CDR3 bases are TGCGCCAGCAGCCATACTTCCGGGGAGCTGTTTTTT. Translated, it gives CASSHTSGELFF.

This chain connects TRBV5-1 to TRBJ2-5; the D gene is possibly TRBD2 (5 bases). Germline V CDR1 and CDR2: SGHRS, YFSETQ. V was cut by 4 bases and J by 0 bases, with 13 bases left in between. CDR3 length: 15 residues. The CDR3 sequence is CASSRETGYQETQYF. Written as DNA, the CDR3 is TGCGCCAGCAGCAGGGAGACTGGGTACCAAGAGACCCAGTACTTC.

The chain recombines TRBV10-3 with TRBJ1-4; 11 bases fit TRBD1. CDR1 and CDR2 from the germline V gene are ENHRY and SYGVKD. J gave up 3 bases and V 10 bases, and 4 bases lay outside the gene matches. The CDR3 is 14 residues long. The CDR3, as DNA: TGTGCCACCGGGACAGGGGGATCTAATGAAAAACTGTTTTTT. Translation gives CATGTGGSNEKLFF.

The chain recombines TRBV4-1 with TRBJ1-1, with D possibly TRBD1 on 6 matching bases. The length of the CDR3 is 13 residues. Germline CDR1 is MGHRA and CDR2 is YSYEKL. Trimming shortened V by 4 bases and J by 6 bases, and 12 bases separated the two germline ends. The CDR3 is CASSPQTGPEAFF. As DNA, the CDR3 is TGCGCCAGCAGCCCACAAACAGGGCCTGAAGCTTTCTTT.

The chain uses TRBV29-1 and TRBJ1-2; weak D call: TRBD1 (6 bases). The CDR3 covers 13 residues. Germline V gene data show CDR1 as SQVTM and CDR2 as ANQGSEA. V lost 6 bases, J lost 0 bases, and 11 bases lay in between. The CDR3 DNA follows: TGCAGCGTGAGGACAGAGTCTAACTATGGCTACACCTTC. It yields the protein CSVRTESNYGYTF.

The gene calls are TRBV1 and TRBJ2-3; TRBD1, the D gene given by the table, was not confirmed from the DNA. TRBV1 is a known pseudogene. This CDR3 spans 15 amino acids. CDR3 DNA: TGCACCAGCAGCCGGACAGGGGGCAACGCAGATACGCAGTATTTT. This gives the protein CTSSRTGGNADTQYF.

Worth noting for this clone: Its ends do not fully match the called genes, so a read error is possible. This chain links TRBV6-5 with TRBJ2-7, with 7 bases fitting TRBD1. Germline loops: CDR1 MNHEY, CDR2 SVGAGI. The CDR3 loop spans 13 amino acids. CDR3 sequence (DNA): TGTGCCAGCAGCGACAGGGCAGCCTACGAACAGTACTTC. Translating it yields CASSDRAAYEQYF.

The chain employs TRBV27 and TRBJ2-1, with D maybe TRBD2 (5 bases). The CDR3 has 14 amino acids. V gave up 9 bases and J gave up 0 bases, with 12 bases separating them. The germline CDR1 and CDR2 sequences are MNHEY and SMNVEV (reference sequence). DNA of the CDR3: TGTGCCAGTACCCGAGGGAGCTCCTACAATGAGCAGTTCTTC. Amino acid sequence: CASTRGSSYNEQFF.

The V gene is TRBV6-5, the J gene TRBJ2-1; D is perhaps TRBD2 (5 bases). Between the trimmed V and J ends, which lost 0 bases and 5 bases, there was a span of 8 bases. Germline V gene lookup returns CDR1 MNHEY and CDR2 SVGAGI. The length of the CDR3 is 14 residues. DNA of the CDR3: TGTGCCAGCAGTTACTCTAGCGTGAACAATGAGCAGTTCTTC. It translates to CASSYSSVNNEQFF.

This clone was counted once. This sequence joins TRBV19 and TRBJ2-6; D might be TRBD1 (5 bases). Trimming removed 4 bases at V and 1 base at J, with 14 bases between. CDR3 size: 17 residues. Germline CDR1 reads LNHDA; CDR2 reads SQIVND (reference sequence). The chain's CDR3 is CASSSVGVRSGANVLTF. The CDR3 nucleotides read TGTGCCAGTAGTAGTGTAGGGGTTCGGTCTGGGGCCAACGTCCTGACTTTC.

The V gene is TRBV27, the J gene TRBJ2-5; 11 bases match TRBD1. In germline, CDR1 is MNHEY, CDR2 SMNVEV (reference sequence). Losses at the gene ends were 7 bases for V and 5 bases for J; bases not matched to a gene: 6. The CDR3 has 14 amino acids. The CDR3 here is CASMEDRGRETQYF. As DNA, the CDR3 is TGTGCCAGCATGGAGGACAGGGGGCGTGAGACCCAGTACTTC.